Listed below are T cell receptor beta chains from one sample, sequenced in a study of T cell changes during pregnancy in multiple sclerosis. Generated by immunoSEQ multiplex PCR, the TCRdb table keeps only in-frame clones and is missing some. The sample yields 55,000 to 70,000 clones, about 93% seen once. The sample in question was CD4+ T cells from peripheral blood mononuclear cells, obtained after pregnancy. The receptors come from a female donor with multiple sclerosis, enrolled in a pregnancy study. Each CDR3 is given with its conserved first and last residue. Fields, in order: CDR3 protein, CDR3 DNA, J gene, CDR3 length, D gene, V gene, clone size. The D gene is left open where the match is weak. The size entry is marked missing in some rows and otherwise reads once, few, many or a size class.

cdr3_aa: CASSPQPGGNYEQYF
cdr3_nt: TGTGCCAGCAGCCCACAGCCAGGGGGCAACTACGAGCAGTACTTC
j_call: TRBJ2-7
cdr3_length: 15
d_call: TRBD1
v_call: TRBV7-3
clone_size: NA

cdr3_aa: CAWRGGRKARYEQYF
cdr3_nt: TGTGCCTGGAGGGGAGGCAGGAAGGCTAGATACGAGCAGTACTTC
j_call: TRBJ2-7
cdr3_length: 15
d_call: NA
v_call: TRBV30
clone_size: NA

cdr3_aa: CASSLTSYTEAFF
cdr3_nt: TGTGCCAGCAGCTTAACGAGTTACACTGAAGCTTTCTTT
j_call: TRBJ1-1
cdr3_length: 13
d_call: NA
v_call: TRBV7-3
clone_size: NA

cdr3_aa: CSVLPGEGTQYF
cdr3_nt: TGCAGCGTGCTCCCGGGAGAGGGGACCCAGTACTTC
j_call: TRBJ2-5
cdr3_length: 12
d_call: NA
v_call: TRBV29-1
clone_size: NA

cdr3_aa: CASSLVGGAKGYTF
cdr3_nt: TGTGCCAGCAGCCTAGTTGGGGGCGCTAAAGGCTACACCTTC
j_call: TRBJ1-2
cdr3_length: 14
d_call: NA
v_call: TRBV28
clone_size: NA

cdr3_aa: CASSESGGSISYEQYF
cdr3_nt: TGCGCCAGCAGTGAGTCCGGCGGGTCCATTTCCTACGAGCAGTACTTC
j_call: TRBJ2-7
cdr3_length: 16
d_call: NA
v_call: TRBV10-1
clone_size: NA

cdr3_aa: CASSTGGSQETQYF
cdr3_nt: TGTGCCAGTAGTACCGGGGGTTCCCAAGAGACCCAGTACTTC
j_call: TRBJ2-5
cdr3_length: 14
d_call: NA
v_call: TRBV19
clone_size: once

cdr3_aa: CASSRGLAGGMSAETQYF
cdr3_nt: TGTGCCAGTAGTAGGGGACTAGCGGGAGGAATGAGCGCAGAGACCCAGTACTTC
j_call: TRBJ2-5
cdr3_length: 18
d_call: TRBD2
v_call: TRBV19
clone_size: NA

cdr3_aa: CASSFSQRNTEAFF
cdr3_nt: TGTGCCAGCAGCTTCAGTCAGCGGAACACTGAAGCTTTCTTT
j_call: TRBJ1-1
cdr3_length: 14
d_call: NA
v_call: TRBV11-2
clone_size: NA

cdr3_aa: CAWGTGTTGELFF
cdr3_nt: TGTGCCTGGGGGACAGGGACAACCGGGGAGCTGTTTTTT
j_call: TRBJ2-2
cdr3_length: 13
d_call: TRBD1
v_call: TRBV30
clone_size: once

cdr3_aa: CASSYVQGRFYGYTF
cdr3_nt: TGTGCCAGCAGTTACGTCCAGGGCCGCTTCTATGGCTACACCTTC
j_call: TRBJ1-2
cdr3_length: 15
d_call: NA
v_call: TRBV6-5
clone_size: NA

cdr3_aa: CASSLATGWSHGYTF
cdr3_nt: TGTGCCAGCAGCTTAGCGACAGGTTGGAGCCATGGCTACACCTTC
j_call: TRBJ1-2
cdr3_length: 15
d_call: NA
v_call: TRBV7-2
clone_size: NA

cdr3_aa: CASRPGTGDSNQPQHF
cdr3_nt: TGTGCCAGTAGACCCGGGACAGGGGATAGCAATCAGCCCCAGCATTTT
j_call: TRBJ1-5
cdr3_length: 16
d_call: TRBD1
v_call: TRBV19
clone_size: NA

cdr3_aa: CASSVGVVGLRAANEQFF
cdr3_nt: TGTGCCAGCAGCGTAGGGGTGGTTGGACTCCGGGCGGCGAATGAGCAGTTCTTC
j_call: TRBJ2-1
cdr3_length: 18
d_call: NA
v_call: TRBV9
clone_size: NA

cdr3_aa: CASSRGRGAEAFF
cdr3_nt: TGTGCCAGCAGCAGGGGCAGGGGCGCTGAAGCTTTCTTT
j_call: TRBJ1-1
cdr3_length: 13
d_call: NA
v_call: TRBV7-6
clone_size: few

cdr3_aa: CASSLVGGGYTF
cdr3_nt: TGTGCCAGCAGCTTAGTGGGAGGCGGCTACACCTTC
j_call: TRBJ1-2
cdr3_length: 12
d_call: NA
v_call: TRBV7-8
clone_size: NA

cdr3_aa: CASSALAVRGELFF
cdr3_nt: TGTGCCAGTAGTGCACTAGCGGTACGCGGGGAGCTGTTTTTT
j_call: TRBJ2-2
cdr3_length: 14
d_call: TRBD2
v_call: TRBV19
clone_size: NA

cdr3_aa: CASRPGQGFKTFF
cdr3_nt: TGTGCCAGCAGACCGGGACAGGGCTTTAAGACTTTCTTT
j_call: TRBJ1-1
cdr3_length: 13
d_call: TRBD1
v_call: TRBV5-6
clone_size: NA

cdr3_aa: CASSGLALAGELFF
cdr3_nt: TGTGCCAGCAGCGGACTAGCTCTGGCCGGGGAGCTGTTTTTT
j_call: TRBJ2-2
cdr3_length: 14
d_call: TRBD2
v_call: TRBV9
clone_size: NA

cdr3_aa: CSVGDYHGYTF
cdr3_nt: TGCAGCGTCGGGGACTACCATGGCTACACCTTC
j_call: TRBJ1-2
cdr3_length: 11
d_call: NA
v_call: TRBV29-1
clone_size: NA

cdr3_aa: CASSFADRDNEKLFF
cdr3_nt: TGCGCCAGCAGCTTTGCCGACAGGGACAATGAAAAACTGTTTTTT
j_call: TRBJ1-4
cdr3_length: 15
d_call: TRBD1
v_call: TRBV5-1
clone_size: NA

cdr3_aa: CASSQAQGPLGAFF
cdr3_nt: TGTGCCAGCAGCCAAGCACAGGGCCCCCTCGGGGCTTTCTTT
j_call: TRBJ1-1
cdr3_length: 14
d_call: NA
v_call: TRBV14
clone_size: NA

cdr3_aa: CASTGTGTYEQYF
cdr3_nt: TGTGCCAGTACCGGGACAGGCACCTACGAGCAGTACTTC
j_call: TRBJ2-7
cdr3_length: 13
d_call: TRBD1
v_call: TRBV19
clone_size: NA

cdr3_aa: CASRGREGSNQPQHF
cdr3_nt: TGTGCCAGTAGGGGACGGGAGGGGAGCAATCAGCCCCAGCATTTT
j_call: TRBJ1-5
cdr3_length: 15
d_call: NA
v_call: TRBV19
clone_size: NA

cdr3_aa: CASSDGTSGNTGELFF
cdr3_nt: TGTGCCAGCAGCGACGGGACTAGCGGGAACACCGGGGAGCTGTTTTTT
j_call: TRBJ2-2
cdr3_length: 16
d_call: TRBD2
v_call: TRBV5-4
clone_size: NA

cdr3_aa: CASSFGGRHQETQYF
cdr3_nt: TGTGCCAGTAGTTTTGGAGGGCGACACCAAGAGACCCAGTACTTC
j_call: TRBJ2-5
cdr3_length: 15
d_call: NA
v_call: TRBV19
clone_size: NA

cdr3_aa: CASSPGTGSTGELFF
cdr3_nt: TGTGCCAGCAGCCCAGGGACAGGGAGTACCGGGGAGCTGTTTTTT
j_call: TRBJ2-2
cdr3_length: 15
d_call: TRBD1
v_call: TRBV2
clone_size: NA

cdr3_aa: CASSLEGAPYGYTF
cdr3_nt: TGCGCCAGCAGCTTGGAGGGGGCCCCCTATGGCTACACCTTC
j_call: TRBJ1-2
cdr3_length: 14
d_call: TRBD1
v_call: TRBV5-1
clone_size: NA

cdr3_aa: CASSLNSGSGNEQFF
cdr3_nt: TGTGCCAGCAGCTTAAATAGCGGGAGTGGCAATGAGCAGTTCTTC
j_call: TRBJ2-1
cdr3_length: 15
d_call: TRBD2
v_call: TRBV7-8
clone_size: NA

cdr3_aa: CASSVAGQGGTDTQYF
cdr3_nt: TGTGCCAGCAGCGTAGCGGGACAGGGGGGAACAGATACGCAGTATTTT
j_call: TRBJ2-3
cdr3_length: 16
d_call: TRBD1
v_call: TRBV9
clone_size: NA

cdr3_aa: CASSLGTGSHEQYF
cdr3_nt: TGCGCCAGCAGCCTCGGGACAGGCAGCCACGAGCAGTACTTC
j_call: TRBJ2-7
cdr3_length: 14
d_call: TRBD1
v_call: TRBV5-1
clone_size: NA

cdr3_aa: CASYKPGTGNEKLFF
cdr3_nt: TGTGCCAGCTACAAGCCCGGGACAGGGAATGAAAAACTGTTTTTT
j_call: TRBJ1-4
cdr3_length: 15
d_call: TRBD1
v_call: TRBV6-1
clone_size: NA

cdr3_aa: CASSPMIAGETQYF
cdr3_nt: TGCGCCAGCAGCCCGATGATAGCGGGAGAGACCCAGTACTTC
j_call: TRBJ2-5
cdr3_length: 14
d_call: TRBD2
v_call: TRBV5-1
clone_size: once

cdr3_aa: CASSPQGVGTEAFF
cdr3_nt: TGTGCCAGCAGCCCACAGGGGGTAGGCACTGAAGCTTTCTTT
j_call: TRBJ1-1
cdr3_length: 14
d_call: TRBD1
v_call: TRBV7-3
clone_size: NA

cdr3_aa: CASSLRHPNTEAFF
cdr3_nt: TGTGCCAGCAGCTTGAGACACCCGAACACTGAAGCTTTCTTT
j_call: TRBJ1-1
cdr3_length: 14
d_call: NA
v_call: TRBV5-5
clone_size: NA

cdr3_aa: CASLQSYYSNQPQHF
cdr3_nt: TGTGCCAGCCTACAGAGTTATTATAGCAATCAGCCCCAGCATTTT
j_call: TRBJ1-5
cdr3_length: 15
d_call: NA
v_call: TRBV7-3
clone_size: NA

cdr3_aa: CASSLGGGFNEQFF
cdr3_nt: TGTGCCAGCAGCTTAGGCGGGGGGTTCAATGAGCAGTTCTTC
j_call: TRBJ2-1
cdr3_length: 14
d_call: TRBD2
v_call: TRBV7-9
clone_size: NA

cdr3_aa: CAWRRDRAANYGYTF
cdr3_nt: TGTGCCTGGAGGCGGGACAGAGCCGCTAACTATGGCTACACCTTC
j_call: TRBJ1-2
cdr3_length: 15
d_call: TRBD1
v_call: TRBV30
clone_size: NA

cdr3_aa: CASSRLAGDNEQFF
cdr3_nt: TGTGCCAGCAGTAGACTAGCGGGTGACAATGAGCAGTTCTTC
j_call: TRBJ2-1
cdr3_length: 14
d_call: TRBD2
v_call: TRBV11-2
clone_size: NA

cdr3_aa: CASSPSGYGYTF
cdr3_nt: TGTGCCAGCAGCCCATCGGGCTATGGCTACACCTTC
j_call: TRBJ1-2
cdr3_length: 12
d_call: NA
v_call: TRBV5-4
clone_size: NA

cdr3_aa: CASSLLEAGELFF
cdr3_nt: TGTGCCAGCAGCTTACTAGAGGCCGGGGAGCTGTTTTTT
j_call: TRBJ2-2
cdr3_length: 13
d_call: NA
v_call: TRBV11-2
clone_size: NA

cdr3_aa: CASSLPPLLLAGVTDTQYF
cdr3_nt: TGTGCCAGCAGCTTGCCCCCCTTACTCCTAGCGGGAGTAACAGATACGCAGTATTTT
j_call: TRBJ2-3
cdr3_length: 19
d_call: TRBD2
v_call: TRBV5-4
clone_size: NA

cdr3_aa: CASSEGMKVGQGQYSNQPQHF
cdr3_nt: TGTGCCAGCAGTGAAGGTATGAAGGTGGGACAGGGTCAATATAGCAATCAGCCCCAGCATTTT
j_call: TRBJ1-5
cdr3_length: 21
d_call: TRBD1
v_call: TRBV6-1
clone_size: NA

cdr3_aa: CASSKEPGQGTEAFF
cdr3_nt: TGCGCCAGCAGCAAAGAGCCGGGACAGGGCACTGAAGCTTTCTTT
j_call: TRBJ1-1
cdr3_length: 15
d_call: TRBD1
v_call: TRBV5-1
clone_size: NA

cdr3_aa: CASGTGGLTEAFF
cdr3_nt: TGTGCCAGCGGTACAGGGGGCCTCACTGAAGCTTTCTTT
j_call: TRBJ1-1
cdr3_length: 13
d_call: TRBD1
v_call: TRBV9
clone_size: NA

cdr3_aa: CASSVAGGSGELFF
cdr3_nt: TGTGCCAGCAGCGTAGCAGGTGGATCCGGGGAGCTGTTTTTT
j_call: TRBJ2-2
cdr3_length: 14
d_call: NA
v_call: TRBV9
clone_size: NA

cdr3_aa: CASSLTGKEGYTF
cdr3_nt: TGCGCCAGCAGCTTAACAGGGAAGGAGGGCTACACCTTC
j_call: TRBJ1-2
cdr3_length: 13
d_call: NA
v_call: TRBV5-1
clone_size: NA

cdr3_aa: CASRVTPGGEVEAFF
cdr3_nt: TGTGCCAGCAGGGTCACCCCAGGGGGCGAGGTTGAAGCTTTCTTT
j_call: TRBJ1-1
cdr3_length: 15
d_call: TRBD1
v_call: TRBV5-6
clone_size: NA

cdr3_aa: CASSPGASGVSGNTIYF
cdr3_nt: TGTGCCAGCTCACCAGGTGCTTCAGGGGTCTCTGGAAACACCATATATTTT
j_call: TRBJ1-3
cdr3_length: 17
d_call: NA
v_call: TRBV18
clone_size: NA

cdr3_aa: CASSFAGSMNAEAFF
cdr3_nt: TGTGCCAGCAGCTTCGCAGGGTCCATGAACGCTGAAGCTTTCTTT
j_call: TRBJ1-1
cdr3_length: 15
d_call: NA
v_call: TRBV5-4
clone_size: NA

cdr3_aa: CASRSRHLPQETQYF
cdr3_nt: TGTGCAAGTCGCTCGAGACACCTCCCCCAAGAGACCCAGTACTTC
j_call: TRBJ2-5
cdr3_length: 15
d_call: NA
v_call: TRBV12-2
clone_size: NA

cdr3_aa: CASSIRVGDNRAFF
cdr3_nt: TGTGCCAGTAGTATAAGGGTGGGGGACAACAGAGCTTTCTTT
j_call: TRBJ1-1
cdr3_length: 14
d_call: NA
v_call: TRBV19
clone_size: NA

cdr3_aa: CAWSGDRLNTEAFF
cdr3_nt: TGTGCCTGGAGTGGGGACAGACTGAACACTGAAGCTTTCTTT
j_call: TRBJ1-1
cdr3_length: 14
d_call: TRBD1
v_call: TRBV30
clone_size: NA